This T cell receptor (beta chain) comes out of a study of shared clonotypes between healthy human individuals. On the study more broadly: Three CD4 naive, three CD4 memory, two CD8 naive and one CD8 memory plate were used per donor.

Study-level findings and limits: Generation probability values for non-shared clonotypes were lower than those for clonotypes shared by all four donors.

Notes on this clone: Its matching antigen is unknown.

This CDR3 has 16 residues. V dropped 0 bases and J dropped 7; count of bases not matched to a gene: 6. Germline CDR1 and CDR2: SEHNR and FQNEAQ (reference sequence). The assay used deep level. Every immunoSEQ plate was one replicate of a subset's evenly spread DNA. Here immunoSEQ multiplex PCR was the method, and the copy in TCRdb shows in-frame clones only, minus some. The sample lists roughly 2.5 million clones; 90% to 95% were seen once. The chain has TRBV7-9 and TRBJ2-1, with 10 bases fitting TRBD1. Sequenced sample: naive CD4+ T cells sorted from blood. Subset here: CD45RA+ positively selected. The sequence was collected from a man aged 18 to 30 in good health. The CDR3 region is CASSLAGQGIGNEQFF. The CDR3 DNA reads TGTGCCAGCAGCTTAGCGGGACAGGGGATCGGTAATGAGCAGTTCTTC.